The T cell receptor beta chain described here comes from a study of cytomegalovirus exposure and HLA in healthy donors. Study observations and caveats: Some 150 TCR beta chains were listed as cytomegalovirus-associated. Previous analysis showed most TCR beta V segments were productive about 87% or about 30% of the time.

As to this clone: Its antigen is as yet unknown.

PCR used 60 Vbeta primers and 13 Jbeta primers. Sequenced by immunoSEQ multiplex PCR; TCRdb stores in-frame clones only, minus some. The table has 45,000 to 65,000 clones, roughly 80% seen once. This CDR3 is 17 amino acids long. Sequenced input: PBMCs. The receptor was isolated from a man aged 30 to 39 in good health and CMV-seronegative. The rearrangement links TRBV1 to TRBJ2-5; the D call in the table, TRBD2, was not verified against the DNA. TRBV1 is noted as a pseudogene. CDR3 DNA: TGCACCAGCAGCCAAGATCGGCGGGAGAGGGGGCAAGAGACCCAGTACTTC. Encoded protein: CTSSQDRRERGQETQYF.